These 30 T cell receptor beta chains came from one sample sequenced in a study of cytomegalovirus exposure and HLA in healthy donors. A multiplex PCR was run with 60 Vbeta primers and 13 Jbeta primers. This table comes from immunoSEQ multiplex PCR, and its TCRdb copy is limited to in-frame clones, with some not included. The data contain over 85,000 clones, 67% of them singletons. Material for sequencing was PBMCs. The source is a young man in good health and CMV-seronegative.

This rearrangement joins TRBV5-6 to TRBJ1-2, with a possible D match to TRBD1 (6 bases). This CDR3 has 15 amino acids. V was clipped by 4 bases and J by 5 bases, with 18 bases between them. Germline lookup yields CDR1 SGHDT and CDR2 YYEEEE. The CDR3 loop reads CASSQTLGARYGYTF. CDR3 sequence (DNA): TGTGCCAGCAGCCAGACGTTGGGGGCTCGATATGGCTACACCTTC.

The rearrangement uses TRBV5-6 and TRBJ1-1; no reliable D call. The germline CDR1 and CDR2 sequences are SGHDT and YYEEEE. Trimming left V 4 bases short and J 8 bases short, with 15 bases between. The length of the CDR3 is 13 residues. The CDR3: CASSLLGEREAFF. Here the CDR3 DNA reads TGTGCCAGCAGCCTTCTGGGAGAGCGCGAAGCTTTCTTT.

A few counts support this clone. The gene calls are TRBV7-8 and TRBJ1-1; D is unresolved. V shed 3 bases and J shed 1 base, with 9 bases lying between them. The CDR3 has 14 residues. Germline assignment: CDR1 SGHVS and CDR2 FQNEAQ. DNA of the CDR3: TGTGCCAGCAGCTTCCCGGGGAGGAACACTGAAGCTTTCTTT. It yields the protein CASSFPGRNTEAFF. The complete variable domain, with remaining parts taken from reference TRBV7-8 and TRBJ1-1, reads GAGVSQSPRYKVAKRGQDVALRCDPISGHVSLFWYQQALGQGPEFLTYFQNEAQLDKSGLPSDRFFAERPEGSVSTLKIQRTQQEDSAVYLCASSFPGRNTEAFFGQGTRLTVV.

This clone is a singleton in its sample. The chain has TRBV5-1 and TRBJ2-4; perhaps TRBD1 as D (5 bases). V gave up 0 bases and J gave up 8 bases, with 18 bases separating them. This CDR3 contains 16 residues. The germline V gene encodes CDR1 SGHRS and CDR2 YFSETQ. The CDR3 is CASSLVPQGTGDIQYF. The DNA of the CDR3 is TGCGCCAGCAGCTTGGTCCCTCAGGGAACCGGTGACATTCAGTACTTC. Full variable domain (missing parts from reference TRBV5-1 and TRBJ2-4): KAGVTQTPRYLIKTRGQQVTLSCSPISGHRSVSWYQQTPGQGLQFLFEYFSETQRNKGNFPGRFSGRQFSNSRSEMNVSTLELGDSALYLCASSLVPQGTGDIQYFGAGTRLSVL.

The CDR3 spells CASSPTPGLANEQFF. CDR3 DNA: TGTGCCAGCAGCCCTACACCGGGACTAGCCAATGAGCAGTTCTTC. The chain combines TRBV5-6 with TRBJ2-1, with TRBD2 matching 9 bases. Trimming took 4 bases from V and 6 from J; bases not matched to a gene: 8. The germline V gene encodes CDR1 SGHDT and CDR2 YYEEEE. This CDR3 is built from 15 residues.

J is TRBJ1-6 and V is TRBV15; D not certain. Germline loops: CDR1 LNHNV, CDR2 YYDKDF (reference sequence). Trimming pared 1 base from V and 7 bases from J, leaving 29 bases between. The length of the CDR3 is 21 residues. In DNA form, the CDR3 reads TGTGCCACCAGCAGAGTCCCGGGATCCCCCCTAGAAGGAGTGGAAAATTCACCCCTCCACTTT. Its translation: CATSRVPGSPLEGVENSPLHF.

The V and J genes are TRBV30 and TRBJ1-5; TRBD1 matches 7 bases. V lost 3 bases to trimming and J lost 7 bases; unmatched junction nucleotides: 3. The CDR3 is 12 residues long. Looked up from germline, CDR1 is GTSNPN and CDR2 is SVGIG (reference sequence). The CDR3 DNA sequence: TGTGCCTGGAGGCAGGGGGGACAGCCCCAGCATTTT. It codes for CAWRQGGQPQHF.

V and J are TRBV30 and TRBJ2-7; D might be TRBD2 (6 bases). The length of the CDR3 is 12 residues. Germline V gives CDR1 GTSNPN, CDR2 SVGIG (reference sequence). Trimming removed 3 bases from V and 2 bases from J, with 8 bases in between. Here the CDR3 DNA reads TGTGCCTGGAGCCTAGCGACCTACGAGCAGTACTTC. Its translation: CAWSLATYEQYF. The full variable domain, its missing parts supplied by reference TRBV30 and TRBJ2-7, is SQTIHQWPATLVQPVGSPLSLECTVEGTSNPNLYWYRQAAGRGLQLLFYSVGIGQISSEVPQNLSASRPQDRQFILSSKKLLLSDSGFYLCAWSLATYEQYFGPGTRLTVT.

The chain links TRBV18 to TRBJ2-2; D ambiguous. With 10 bases removed from V and 0 bases from J, the gap between germline ends came to 12 bases. CDR3 length: 14 amino acids. Germline V gene sequence: CDR1 KGHSH, CDR2 LQKENI. CDR3 sequence reads: CANRETANTGELFF. In nucleotides, the CDR3 is TGTGCCAACAGAGAAACAGCGAACACCGGGGAGCTGTTTTTT. Full variable domain (remainder filled in from reference TRBV18 and TRBJ2-2): NAGVMQNPRHLVRRRGQEARLRCSPMKGHSHVYWYRQLPEEGLKFMVYLQKENIIDESGMPKERFSAEFPKEGPSILRIQQVVRGDSAAYFCANRETANTGELFFGEGSRLTVL.

V usage is TRBV6-5 and J usage is TRBJ2-5; D uncertain. Germline loops: CDR1 MNHEY, CDR2 SVGAGI. V was clipped by 6 bases and J by 9 bases, with 17 bases between them. The CDR3 sequence is 13 residues long. The CDR3 DNA reads TGTGCCAGCAGGCAGCTTAATTTCCAGGCCCAGTACTTC. The encoded protein is CASRQLNFQAQYF.

This clone came up a few times. The rearrangement joins TRBV5-4 to TRBJ2-5; 7 bases line up with TRBD1. Germline V lookup: CDR1 SGHNT, CDR2 YYREEE (reference sequence). There are 15 residues in the CDR3. J was trimmed by 3 bases and V by 0 bases; bases with no gene match: 5. The CDR3 bases are TGTGCCAGCAGCTTGGCCTTCGGGACAGAAGAGACCCAGTACTTC. It specifies CASSLAFGTEETQYF.

This clone was detected only a few times. The genes are TRBV14 and TRBJ2-7; no definite D call. Trimming shortened V by 0 bases and J by 0 bases, and 6 bases separated the two germline ends. This CDR3 contains 14 residues. Germline V gene data show CDR1 as SGHDN and CDR2 as FVKESK. The CDR3 spells CASSQETASYEQYF. CDR3 DNA sequence: TGTGCCAGCAGCCAAGAAACAGCCTCCTACGAGCAGTACTTC.

The chain links TRBV19 to TRBJ1-4; TRBD1 agrees at 7 bases. CDR1 is LNHDA and CDR2 is SQIVND in the germline V gene (reference sequence). This CDR3 contains 15 residues. Trimming took 3 bases from V and 5 from J; bases not matched to a gene: 6. In DNA form, the CDR3 reads TGTGCCAGTAGTATCCCCGGGACAGTAAATGAAAAACTGTTTTTT. Translated, it gives CASSIPGTVNEKLFF.

This chain joins TRBV30 and TRBJ2-2; 8 bases map to TRBD2. V was clipped by 1 base and J by 0 bases; unmatched bases: 4. Germline CDR1 GTSNPN, CDR2 SVGIG (reference sequence). The CDR3 has 16 residues. CDR3 amino acids: CAWSGRLASNTGELFF. CDR3 nucleotide sequence: TGTGCCTGGAGTGGAAGACTAGCGTCGAACACCGGGGAGCTGTTTTTT.

This clone has only a few counts. The rearrangement links TRBV27 to TRBJ1-4; D is possibly TRBD1 (5 bases). Between the trimmed V and J ends, which lost 7 bases and 5 bases, there was a span of 17 bases. The CDR3 is 15 residues long. Germline CDR1 and CDR2: MNHEY and SMNVEV (reference sequence). The CDR3: CASTNFGGVNEKLFF. The CDR3 nucleotides are TGTGCCAGCACCAACTTCGGGGGGGTAAATGAAAAACTGTTTTTT.

The V and J genes are TRBV2 and TRBJ1-3; D is undetermined. This CDR3 has 14 residues. In germline, CDR1 is SNHLY, CDR2 FYNNEI. Trimming took 5 bases from V and 2 from J, leaving 10 bases between them. The CDR3 region is CASSLEAAGNTIYF. DNA for the CDR3: TGTGCCAGCAGTTTAGAGGCGGCTGGAAACACCATATATTTT.

This clone was found a few times. The rearrangement links TRBV7-9 to TRBJ1-1; 9 bases are shared with TRBD1. The V and J ends lost 6 bases and 6 bases, in that order; junction bases with no gene match: 8. Germline V lookup: CDR1 SEHNR, CDR2 FQNEAQ (reference sequence). This CDR3 has 14 residues. The CDR3 bases are TGTGCCAGCAGGCCCACAGGGGGCGCCTCTGAAGCTTTCTTT. Its translation is CASRPTGGASEAFF.

The genes are TRBV2 and TRBJ1-1, with no clear D. This CDR3 is 13 amino acids long. CDR1 and CDR2 from the germline V gene are SNHLY and FYNNEI. V was clipped by 5 bases and J by 1 base, with 8 bases between them. CDR3 in amino acids: CASSQLPNTEAFF. The CDR3, as DNA: TGTGCCAGCAGTCAGTTACCGAACACTGAAGCTTTCTTT.

The V and J genes are TRBV5-8 and TRBJ1-1, with 7 bases matching TRBD1. Per germline, CDR1 SGHTS and CDR2 YDEGEE. This CDR3 has 15 amino acids. Trimming took 5 bases from V and 0 from J; bases not matched to a gene: 7. CDR3 in DNA: TGTGCCAGCAGGTGGGACAGCTTAATGAACACTGAAGCTTTCTTT. Translated, it gives CASRWDSLMNTEAFF.

The rearrangement joins TRBV6-6 to TRBJ1-2; 7 nucleotides agree with TRBD1. Germline CDR1 and CDR2: MNHNY and SVGAGI (reference sequence). The CDR3 sequence is 13 residues long. With 7 bases clipped from V and 4 bases from J, the junction kept 6 bases outside the gene matches. The CDR3 DNA reads as TGTGCCAGCAAAGACAGGGACTCCTATGGCTACACCTTC. This translates into CASKDRDSYGYTF.

This clone has a single count. The CDR3 sequence is CASSIFGSTGELFF. The CDR3 coding sequence is TGTGCCAGTAGTATTTTTGGGAGCACCGGGGAGCTGTTTTTT. V usage is TRBV19 and J usage is TRBJ2-2; TRBD2 might be the D (5 bases). V gave up 3 bases and J gave up 4 bases, with 9 bases separating them. Germline V gives CDR1 LNHDA, CDR2 SQIVND (reference sequence). The CDR3 is 14 amino acids.

The genes are TRBV2 and TRBJ2-5, with TRBD2 matching over 14 bases. Judging by the DNA end, TRBJ2-7 fits better; the J call may be wrong. This CDR3 spans 16 amino acids. The germline gives CDR1 SNHLY, CDR2 FYNNEI. The CDR3, as DNA: TGTGCCAGCAGCCCCGGGACTAGCGGGAGTTCCTACGAGCAGTACTTC. Its protein product is CASSPGTSGSSYEQYF.

This clone was found a few times. The chain has TRBV5-1 and TRBJ1-2; D is ambiguous. Trimming pared 0 bases from V and 4 bases from J, leaving 7 bases between. The germline V gene has CDR1 SGHRS and CDR2 YFSETQ. CDR3 length: 13 amino acids. The DNA for the CDR3 is TGCGCCAGCAGCTTGGGTCAGATCTATGGCTACACCTTC. Amino acid sequence: CASSLGQIYGYTF. The variable domain in full, completed from reference TRBV5-1 and TRBJ1-2, reads KAGVTQTPRYLIKTRGQQVTLSCSPISGHRSVSWYQQTPGQGLQFLFEYFSETQRNKGNFPGRFSGRQFSNSRSEMNVSTLELGDSALYLCASSLGQIYGYTFGSGTRLTVV.

V and J are TRBV27 and TRBJ2-7; D gene uncertain. The CDR3 covers 11 residues. Trimming left V 6 bases short and J 6 bases short, with 9 bases between. Germline CDR1 reads MNHEY; CDR2 reads SMNVEV (reference sequence). CDR3 in DNA: TGTGCCAGCAGATCCCTAGGCGAGCAGTACTTC. This translates into CASRSLGEQYF.

The rearrangement joins TRBV29-1 to TRBJ1-1; D is ambiguous. Germline V lookup: CDR1 SQVTM, CDR2 ANQGSEA. The CDR3 extends over 10 amino acids. V dropped 7 bases and J dropped 7 bases, with 10 bases sitting between them. The CDR3 reads CSARTGEAFF. In nucleotides, the CDR3 is TGCAGCGCGCGGACTGGTGAAGCTTTCTTT.

The chain couples TRBV7-2 to TRBJ2-7; D not certain. The ends were cut back, 1 base at V and 0 bases at J, with 22 bases in the middle. This CDR3 region has 19 residues. Germline CDR1 and CDR2: SGHTA and FQGNSA. DNA for the CDR3: TGTGCCAGCAGCTTAGAGTTATTCGGTGCCAGCCGGAGCTCCTACGAGCAGTACTTC. Translated, it gives CASSLELFGASRSSYEQYF.

The chain combines TRBV5-1 with TRBJ2-5, with 11 bases aligning to TRBD2. The V and J ends lost 4 bases and 3 bases, in that order; junction bases with no gene match: 2. CDR1 and CDR2 from the germline V gene are SGHRS and YFSETQ. The CDR3 sequence is 14 residues long. The CDR3 protein is CASSATSGEETQYF. The CDR3 DNA reads TGCGCCAGCAGCGCGACTAGCGGGGAAGAGACCCAGTACTTC.

The chain combines TRBV19 with TRBJ1-1; unclear D gene. The CDR3 has 16 residues. In germline, CDR1 is LNHDA, CDR2 SQIVND (reference sequence). V shed 1 base and J shed 0 bases, with 12 bases lying between them. The DNA of the CDR3 is TGTGCCAGTAGTATAGGACGGACCGGGATGAACACTGAAGCTTTCTTT. This encodes CASSIGRTGMNTEAFF.

The chain combines TRBV30 with TRBJ2-6; TRBD1 matches at 7 bases. This CDR3 is 15 amino acids long. J gave up 2 bases and V 5 bases, and 6 bases lay outside the gene matches. Germline V gene data show CDR1 as GTSNPN and CDR2 as SVGIG (reference sequence). The CDR3 here is CAWGQVSTGANVLTF. CDR3 nucleotide sequence: TGTGCCTGGGGACAGGTTAGCACTGGGGCCAACGTCCTGACTTTC.

This clone was observed once. The chain couples TRBV19 to TRBJ1-3, with D maybe TRBD1 (5 bases). The CDR3 length is 16 residues. Trimming cost V 5 bases and J 0 bases, with 14 bases left between them. The V gene's germline CDR1 is LNHDA and CDR2 SQIVND (reference sequence). CDR3 sequence: CASSYSRQSSGNTIYF. The CDR3 DNA reads TGTGCCAGTAGTTACTCCCGACAGTCCTCTGGAAACACCATATATTTT.